This T cell receptor (beta chain) was sequenced in a study of control samples from healthy donors and cancer patients. Per the germline V gene, CDR1 is LNHDA and CDR2 is SQIVND (reference sequence). This CDR3 is built from 15 residues. Trimming removed 5 bases at V and 7 bases at J, with 17 bases between. TCRdb's copy holds only in-frame clones and misses some; the assay was immunoSEQ multiplex PCR. This sample has around 140,000 clones, with around nine tenths found just once. This clone was recorded once. This TCR came from a man aged 40-49 years in good health. This chain connects TRBV19 to TRBJ1-4, with D unresolved. Sequencing was performed on blood. DNA for the CDR3: TGTGCCAGTAGTTTTCGACACATACTGGGTGAAAAACTGTTTTTT. This encodes CASSFRHILGEKLFF.